A few counts support the clone carrying this T cell receptor beta chain. The entry originates in a study of glioma-infiltrating T cells. In the study overall: Low-grade gliomas were grade II; glioblastomas were grade IV at initial diagnosis.

Using RNA template, CDR3s of TCR alpha and beta were amplified with iRepertoire arm-PCR. TCRdb re-called the multiplex PCR reads with MiXCR, one entry per CDR3 protein. Here the sample spans approximately 400,000 distinct CDR3 sequences, roughly two fifths being singletons. The TCR comes from a human donor with low-grade glioma or glioblastoma, undergoing nonglioma brain surgery, or in good health (not recorded which). Sample: glioma tissue, nonneoplastic brain tissue, or PBMCs (not recorded which).

CDR3 sequence: CASSLLITVNTEAFF. The CDR3 DNA is TGTGCCAGCTCACTCCTCATTACGGTGAACACTGAAGCTTTCTTT. The gene calls are TRBV18 and TRBJ1-1, with no clear D. This CDR3 spans 15 amino acids. The V end was cut by 4 bases, the J end by 0 bases, with 12 bases between. Per the germline V gene, CDR1 is KGHSH and CDR2 is LQKENI.